This is a list of T cell receptor beta chains from one sample in a study of blood T cell repertoires in COVID-19. Data came from immunoSEQ multiplex PCR; TCRdb stores just in-frame clones and leaves some out. The repertoire holds roughly 200,000 clones, around nine tenths seen once, with under 2% in the top ten. Specimen: peripheral blood. These receptors all come from a man younger than 35 with active or convalescent COVID-19. Each CDR3 is given with its conserved first and last residue. D genes are given only for firm matches.

>TRBV19|TRBD1|TRBJ1-1
CASSSPGQMNTEAFF
>TRBV19|-|TRBJ1-4
CASSTGGTSTNEKLFF
>TRBV10-3|TRBD1|TRBJ2-5
CAISRQGAGETQYF
>TRBV7-6|-|TRBJ2-1
CASSHRGISSYNEQFF
>TRBV30|-|TRBJ1-4
CASPAGATNEKLFF
>TRBV6-5|-|TRBJ1-2
CASSTTGLLFQGYTF
>TRBV2|TRBD1|TRBJ1-1
CASIRLGTGVTEAFF
>TRBV27|TRBD2|TRBJ2-7
CASSSLWTSREQYF
>TRBV14|-|TRBJ2-4
CASSQVLGGNIQYF
>TRBV7-9|-|TRBJ1-2
CASSPTTEVNYGYTF
>TRBV30|TRBD1|TRBJ1-1
CAWSQDRVEAFF
>TRBV11-2|-|TRBJ2-1
CASSPSRTQRQFF
>TRBV5-1|TRBD1|TRBJ1-2
CASSTGQGAGGYTF
>TRBV29-1|-|TRBJ2-5
CSILGGGRETQYF
>TRBV2|-|TRBJ1-1
CASRQVGVNTEAFF
>TRBV19|-|TRBJ1-2
CASSILNRRRGGDYGYTF
>TRBV7-9|-|TRBJ2-1
CASSRGGNEQFF
>TRBV7-2|TRBD2|TRBJ2-7
CASSLAGLAAYEQYF
>TRBV9|-|TRBJ2-4
CASSGAGSKNIQYF
>TRBV29-1|-|TRBJ2-3
CSVAWPTREDTQYF
>TRBV18|-|TRBJ2-1
CASSLNEANNEQFF
>TRBV7-2|TRBD1|TRBJ2-1
CASSLLGTEYNEQFF